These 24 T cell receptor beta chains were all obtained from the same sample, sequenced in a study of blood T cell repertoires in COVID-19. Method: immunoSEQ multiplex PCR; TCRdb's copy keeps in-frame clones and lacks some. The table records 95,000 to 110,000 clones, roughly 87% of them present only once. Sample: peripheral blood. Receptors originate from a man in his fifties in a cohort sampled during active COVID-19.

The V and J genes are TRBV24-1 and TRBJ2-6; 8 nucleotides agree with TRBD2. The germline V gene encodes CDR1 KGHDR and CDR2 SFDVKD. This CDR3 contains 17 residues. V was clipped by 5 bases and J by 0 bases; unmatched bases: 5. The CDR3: CATSAPGGDSGANVLTF. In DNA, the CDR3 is TGTGCCACCAGTGCTCCCGGGGGGGACTCTGGGGCCAACGTCCTGACTTTC.

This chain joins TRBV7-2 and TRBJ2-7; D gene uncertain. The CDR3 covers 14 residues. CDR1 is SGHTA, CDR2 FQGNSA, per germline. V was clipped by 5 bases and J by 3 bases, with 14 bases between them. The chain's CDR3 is CASSLQATDYEQYF. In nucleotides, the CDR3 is TGTGCCAGCAGCCTCCAGGCCACGGACTACGAGCAGTACTTC.

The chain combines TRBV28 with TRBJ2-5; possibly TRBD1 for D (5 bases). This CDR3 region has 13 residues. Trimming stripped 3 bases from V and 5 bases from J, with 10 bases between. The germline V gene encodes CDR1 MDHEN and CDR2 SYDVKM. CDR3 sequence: CASSLQGWETQYF. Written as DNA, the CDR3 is TGTGCCAGCAGTTTGCAGGGATGGGAGACCCAGTACTTC.

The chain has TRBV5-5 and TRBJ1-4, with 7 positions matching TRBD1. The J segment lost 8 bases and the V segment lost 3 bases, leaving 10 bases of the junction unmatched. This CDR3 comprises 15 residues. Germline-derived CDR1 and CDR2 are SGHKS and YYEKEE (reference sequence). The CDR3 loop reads CASSSYRGLGEKLFF. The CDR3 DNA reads TGTGCCAGCAGCTCTTACAGGGGCCTGGGGGAAAAACTGTTTTTT.

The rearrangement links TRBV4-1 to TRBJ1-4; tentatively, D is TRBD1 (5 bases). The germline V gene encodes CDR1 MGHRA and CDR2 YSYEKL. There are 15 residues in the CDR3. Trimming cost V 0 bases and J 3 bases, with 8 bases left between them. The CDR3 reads CASSQDPGANEKLFF. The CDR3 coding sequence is TGCGCCAGCAGCCAAGATCCGGGGGCTAATGAAAAACTGTTTTTT.

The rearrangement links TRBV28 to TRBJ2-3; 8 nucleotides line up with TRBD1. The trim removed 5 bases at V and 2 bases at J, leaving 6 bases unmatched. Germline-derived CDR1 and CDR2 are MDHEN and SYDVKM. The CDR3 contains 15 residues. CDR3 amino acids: CASSPQGDSTDTQYF. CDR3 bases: TGTGCCAGCAGTCCACAGGGGGACTCCACAGATACGCAGTATTTT.

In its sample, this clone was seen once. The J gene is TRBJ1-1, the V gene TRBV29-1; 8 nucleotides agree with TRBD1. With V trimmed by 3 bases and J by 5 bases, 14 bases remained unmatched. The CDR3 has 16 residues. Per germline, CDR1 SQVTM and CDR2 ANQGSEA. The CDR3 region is CSVDPTGGGQGTEAFF. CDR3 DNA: TGCAGCGTTGACCCCACAGGGGGAGGACAAGGGACTGAAGCTTTCTTT.

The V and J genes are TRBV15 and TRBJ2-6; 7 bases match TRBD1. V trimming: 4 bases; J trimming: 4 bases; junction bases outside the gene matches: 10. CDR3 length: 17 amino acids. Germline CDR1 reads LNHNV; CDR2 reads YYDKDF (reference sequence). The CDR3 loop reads CATSTRQGLAGANVLTF. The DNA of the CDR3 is TGTGCCACCAGCACGCGACAGGGCCTGGCGGGGGCCAACGTCCTGACTTTC. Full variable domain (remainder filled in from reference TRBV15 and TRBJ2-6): DAMVIQNPRYQVTQFGKPVTLSCSQTLNHNVMYWYQQKSSQAPKLLFHYYDKDFNNEADTPDNFQSRRPNTSFCFLDIRSPGLGDTAMYLCATSTRQGLAGANVLTFGAGSRLTVL.

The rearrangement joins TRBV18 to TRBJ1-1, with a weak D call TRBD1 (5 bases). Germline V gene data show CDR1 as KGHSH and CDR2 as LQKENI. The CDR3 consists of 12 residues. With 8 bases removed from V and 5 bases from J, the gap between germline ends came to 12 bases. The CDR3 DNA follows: TGTGCCAGCAGGGGCACGCGTACTGAAGCTTTCTTT. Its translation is CASRGTRTEAFF.

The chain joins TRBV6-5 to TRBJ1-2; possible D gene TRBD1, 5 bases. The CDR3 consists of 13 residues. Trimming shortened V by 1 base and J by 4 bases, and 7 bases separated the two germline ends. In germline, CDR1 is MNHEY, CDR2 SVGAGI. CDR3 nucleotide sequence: TGTGCCAGCAGTTACTGGCAGGGCTATGGCTACACCTTC. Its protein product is CASSYWQGYGYTF.

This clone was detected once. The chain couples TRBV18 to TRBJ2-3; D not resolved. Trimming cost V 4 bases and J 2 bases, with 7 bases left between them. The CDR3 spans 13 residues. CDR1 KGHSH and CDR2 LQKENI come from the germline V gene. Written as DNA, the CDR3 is TGTGCCAGCTCACTCCCTTACACAGATACGCAGTATTTT. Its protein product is CASSLPYTDTQYF.

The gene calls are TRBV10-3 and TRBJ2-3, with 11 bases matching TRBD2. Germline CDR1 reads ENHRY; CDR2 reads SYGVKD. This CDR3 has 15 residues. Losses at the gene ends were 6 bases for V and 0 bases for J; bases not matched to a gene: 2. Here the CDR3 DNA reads TGTGCCATCAGGACTAGCGGGGCTAGCACAGATACGCAGTATTTT. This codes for CAIRTSGASTDTQYF.

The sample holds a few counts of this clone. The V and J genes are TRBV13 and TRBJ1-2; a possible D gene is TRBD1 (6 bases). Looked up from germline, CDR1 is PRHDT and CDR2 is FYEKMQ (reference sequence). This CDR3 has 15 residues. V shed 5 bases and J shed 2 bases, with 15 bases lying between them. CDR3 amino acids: CASSPGPQGNYGYTF. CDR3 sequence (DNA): TGTGCCAGCAGCCCGGGGCCTCAGGGGAACTATGGCTACACCTTC.

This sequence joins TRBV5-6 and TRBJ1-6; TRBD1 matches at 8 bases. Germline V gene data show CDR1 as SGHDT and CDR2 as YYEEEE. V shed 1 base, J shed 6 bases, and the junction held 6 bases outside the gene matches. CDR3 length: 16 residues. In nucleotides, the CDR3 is TGTGCCAGCAGCTTGCTCAGTGGACAGGGTAATTCACCCCTCCACTTT. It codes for CASSLLSGQGNSPLHF.

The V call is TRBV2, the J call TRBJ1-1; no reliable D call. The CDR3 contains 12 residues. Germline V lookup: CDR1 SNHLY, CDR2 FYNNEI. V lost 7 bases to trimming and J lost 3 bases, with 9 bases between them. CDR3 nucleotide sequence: TGTGCCAGCAATAGGAGAGACACTGAAGCTTTCTTT. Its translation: CASNRRDTEAFF.

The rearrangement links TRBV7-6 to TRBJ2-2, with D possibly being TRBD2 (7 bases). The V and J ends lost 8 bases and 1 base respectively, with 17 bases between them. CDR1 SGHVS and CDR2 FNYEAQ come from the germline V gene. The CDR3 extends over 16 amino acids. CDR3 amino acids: CASRLGGTQNTGELFF. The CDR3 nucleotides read TGTGCCAGCCGTTTGGGGGGGACACAGAACACCGGGGAGCTGTTTTTT.

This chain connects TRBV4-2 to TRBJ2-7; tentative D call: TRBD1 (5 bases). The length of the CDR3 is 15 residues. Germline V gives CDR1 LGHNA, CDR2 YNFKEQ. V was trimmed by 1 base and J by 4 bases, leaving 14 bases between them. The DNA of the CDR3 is TGTGCCAGCAGCCAAGCGAGACAGACAGTTTACGAGCAGTACTTC. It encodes CASSQARQTVYEQYF.

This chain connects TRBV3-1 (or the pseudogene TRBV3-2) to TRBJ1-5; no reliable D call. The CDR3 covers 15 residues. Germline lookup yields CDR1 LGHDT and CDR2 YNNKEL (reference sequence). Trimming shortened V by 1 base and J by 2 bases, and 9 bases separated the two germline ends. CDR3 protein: CASSQGLPGNQPQHF. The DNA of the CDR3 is TGTGCCAGCAGCCAAGGACTACCGGGCAATCAGCCCCAGCATTTT.

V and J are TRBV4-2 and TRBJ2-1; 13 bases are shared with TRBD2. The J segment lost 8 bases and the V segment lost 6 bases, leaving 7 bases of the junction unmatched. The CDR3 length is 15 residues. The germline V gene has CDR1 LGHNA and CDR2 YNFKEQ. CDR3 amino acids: CASSATSGGADEQFF. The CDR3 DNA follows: TGTGCCAGCAGTGCAACTAGCGGGGGGGCGGATGAGCAGTTCTTC.

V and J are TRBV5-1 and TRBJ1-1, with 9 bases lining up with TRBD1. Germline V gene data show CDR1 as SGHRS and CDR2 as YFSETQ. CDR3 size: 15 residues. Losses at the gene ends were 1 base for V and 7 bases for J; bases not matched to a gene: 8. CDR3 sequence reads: CASSLLQGALSEAFF. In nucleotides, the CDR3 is TGCGCCAGCAGCTTGTTACAGGGGGCTCTAAGTGAAGCTTTCTTT.

The CDR3 region is CASTSTGDNSPLHF. CDR3 sequence (DNA): TGTGCCAGCACCTCGACAGGAGATAATTCACCCCTCCACTTT. This chain links TRBV6-6 with TRBJ1-6; a weak D match, TRBD1 (6 bases). The V gene's germline CDR1 is MNHNY and CDR2 SVGAGI (reference sequence). This CDR3 is built from 14 residues. V was shortened by 7 bases and J by 5 bases, with 12 bases between the two germline ends.

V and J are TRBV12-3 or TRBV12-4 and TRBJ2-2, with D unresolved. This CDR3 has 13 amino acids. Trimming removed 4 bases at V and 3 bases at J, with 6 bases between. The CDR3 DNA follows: TGTGCCAGCAGTTGGGCAGACACCGGGGAGCTGTTTTTT. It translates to CASSWADTGELFF.

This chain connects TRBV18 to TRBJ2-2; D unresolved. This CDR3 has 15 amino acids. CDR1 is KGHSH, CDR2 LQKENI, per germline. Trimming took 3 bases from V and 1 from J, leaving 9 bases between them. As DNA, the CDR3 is TGTGCCAGCTCACCCGGCCAGGAGAACACCGGGGAGCTGTTTTTT. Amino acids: CASSPGQENTGELFF.

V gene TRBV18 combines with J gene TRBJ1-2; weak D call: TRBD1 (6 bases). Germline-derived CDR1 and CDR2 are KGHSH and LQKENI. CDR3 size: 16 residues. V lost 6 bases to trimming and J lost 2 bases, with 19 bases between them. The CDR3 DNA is TGTGCCAGCTCCCCCTCCTCGCAGGGGCGCAACTATGGCTACACCTTC. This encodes CASSPSSQGRNYGYTF.